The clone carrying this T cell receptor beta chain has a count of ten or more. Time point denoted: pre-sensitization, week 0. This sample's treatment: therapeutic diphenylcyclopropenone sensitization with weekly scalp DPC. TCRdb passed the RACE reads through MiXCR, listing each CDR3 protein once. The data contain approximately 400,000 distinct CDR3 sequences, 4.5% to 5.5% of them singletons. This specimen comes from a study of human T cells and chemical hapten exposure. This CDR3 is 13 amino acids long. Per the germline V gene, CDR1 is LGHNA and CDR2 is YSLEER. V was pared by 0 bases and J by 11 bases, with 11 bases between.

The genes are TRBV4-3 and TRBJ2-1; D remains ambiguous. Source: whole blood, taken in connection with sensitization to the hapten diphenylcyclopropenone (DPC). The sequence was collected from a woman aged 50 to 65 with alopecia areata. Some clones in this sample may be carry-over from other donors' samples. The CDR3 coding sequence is TGCGCCAGCAGCCAAGATAGACTTCGGCAGCAGTTCTTC. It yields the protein CASSQDRLRQQFF.